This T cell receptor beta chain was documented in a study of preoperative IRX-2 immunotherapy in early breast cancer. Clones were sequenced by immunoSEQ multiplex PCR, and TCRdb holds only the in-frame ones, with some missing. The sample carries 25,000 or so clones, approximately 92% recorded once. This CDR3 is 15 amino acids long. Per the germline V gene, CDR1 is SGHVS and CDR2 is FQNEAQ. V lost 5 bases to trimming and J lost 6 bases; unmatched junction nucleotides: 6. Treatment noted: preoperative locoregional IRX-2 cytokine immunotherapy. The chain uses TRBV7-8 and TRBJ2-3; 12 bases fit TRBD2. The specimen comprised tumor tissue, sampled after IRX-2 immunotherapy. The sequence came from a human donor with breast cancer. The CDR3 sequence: CASSARLAGEDTQYF. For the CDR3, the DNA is TGTGCCAGCAGCGCGCGACTAGCGGGGGAGGATACGCAGTATTTT.